Detailed here is one T cell receptor beta chain. What it recognizes is unknown. This CDR3 contains 11 residues. The V gene lost 4 bases and the J gene lost 8 bases, with 11 bases spanning the gap. Germline-derived CDR1 and CDR2 are SQVTM and ANQGSEA. The sample originates from a study of cytomegalovirus exposure and HLA in healthy donors. On the study more broadly: The 120 or so validation repertoires used the same platform as the roughly 610 first-cohort repertoires, a later analysis reported.

Repertoires were generated with immunoSEQ multiplex PCR, while TCRdb's copy carries only in-frame clones and drops some. The profile covers a few hundred thousand clones, with approximately 80% appearing a single time and over 12% taken by the ten largest. From the roughly 110-subject validation cohort, which was separate from the roughly 670-subject first cohort, the donors were drawn. Study-wide findings and caveats: The listing of 150 to 200 TCR beta chains classed them as cytomegalovirus-associated. According to a subsequent analysis, TCR clusters identified in the first cohort showed a tendency to co-occur across the roughly 110 validation repertoires.

The chain joins TRBV29-1 to TRBJ1-1; D is undetermined. Sequencing was performed on PBMCs. This sequence was found in a woman under 40 in good health and CMV-seropositive. The CDR3, as DNA: TGCAGCGTTGTAAGGGAACCCGAAGCTTTCTTT. This gives the protein CSVVREPEAFF.